This T cell receptor (beta chain) was obtained from a study of T cells in Graves' hyperthyroidism and ophthalmopathy. The study's findings and limits: Ophthalmopathy, as predicted by the model, came a median approximately 5.9 months after the prediction.

Reasons for excluding patients were uncontrolled infection, other autoimmune disease, pregnancy or lactation. Germline CDR1 and CDR2: SGHRS and YFSETQ. The CDR3 spans 17 residues. Trimming pared 4 bases from V and 1 base from J, leaving 18 bases between. There are many counts of this clonotype. Antigen unknown. Amplified TCR beta CDR3 regions derived from RNA transcripts. With the HTBI primer set, the TCR CDR3 went through a first round of RT-PCR. Each CDR3 protein gets one entry after TCRdb re-called the multiplex PCR reads with MiXCR. The table shows around 300,000 distinct CDR3 sequences, with roughly an eighth occurring only once.

The specimen sequenced was blood. V and J are TRBV5-1 and TRBJ2-1; D is ambiguous. The TCR sequence derives from a woman aged 40-49 years with Graves' hyperthyroidism. CDR3 coding DNA: TGCGCCAGCAGCCACAACCCAACCGGGTCTTCCTACAATGAGCAGTTCTTC. It specifies CASSHNPTGSSYNEQFF.